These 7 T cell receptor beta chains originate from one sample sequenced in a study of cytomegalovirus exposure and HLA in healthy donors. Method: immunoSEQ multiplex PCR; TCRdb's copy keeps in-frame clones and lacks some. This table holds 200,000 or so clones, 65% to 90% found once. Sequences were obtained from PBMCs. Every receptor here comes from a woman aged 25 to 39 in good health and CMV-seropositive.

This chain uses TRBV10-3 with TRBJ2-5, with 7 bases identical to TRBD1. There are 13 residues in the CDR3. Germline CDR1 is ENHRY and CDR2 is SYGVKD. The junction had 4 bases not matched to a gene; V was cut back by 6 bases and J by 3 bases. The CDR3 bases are TGTGCCATCAGCCGAACAGGGGAAGAGACCCAGTACTTC. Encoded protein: CAISRTGEETQYF.

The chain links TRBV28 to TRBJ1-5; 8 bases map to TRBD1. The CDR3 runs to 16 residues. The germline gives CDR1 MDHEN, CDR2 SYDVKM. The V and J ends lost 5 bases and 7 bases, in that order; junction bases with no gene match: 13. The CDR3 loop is CASSPYGTGGFQPQHF. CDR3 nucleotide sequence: TGTGCCAGCAGTCCCTACGGGACAGGAGGATTCCAGCCCCAGCATTTT.

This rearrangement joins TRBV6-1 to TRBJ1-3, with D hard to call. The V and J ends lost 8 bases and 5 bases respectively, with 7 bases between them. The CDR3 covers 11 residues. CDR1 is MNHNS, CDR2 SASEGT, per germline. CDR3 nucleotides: TGTGCCAGCGGGCCGAGAAACACCATATATTTT. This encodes CASGPRNTIYF.

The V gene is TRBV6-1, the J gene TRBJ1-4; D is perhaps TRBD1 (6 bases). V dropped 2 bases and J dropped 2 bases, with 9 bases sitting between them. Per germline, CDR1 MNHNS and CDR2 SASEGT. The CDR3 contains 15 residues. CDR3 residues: CASSENRATNEKLFF. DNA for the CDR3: TGTGCCAGCAGTGAAAACAGGGCTACTAATGAAAAACTGTTTTTT.

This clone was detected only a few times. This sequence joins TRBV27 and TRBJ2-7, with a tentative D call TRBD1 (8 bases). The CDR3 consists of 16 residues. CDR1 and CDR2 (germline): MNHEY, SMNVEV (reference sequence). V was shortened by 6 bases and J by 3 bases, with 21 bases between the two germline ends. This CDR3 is CASSTGGEIGGYEQYF. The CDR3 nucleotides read TGTGCCAGCAGCACAGGGGGGGAGATTGGTGGCTACGAGCAGTACTTC.

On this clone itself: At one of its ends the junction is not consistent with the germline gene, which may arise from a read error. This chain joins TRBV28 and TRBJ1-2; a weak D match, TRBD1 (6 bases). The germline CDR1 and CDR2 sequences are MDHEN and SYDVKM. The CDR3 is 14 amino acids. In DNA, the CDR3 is TGTGCCAGCAGTGACTCTATGACAGGCGAGAGCCCCAACTTC. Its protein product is CASSDSMTGESPNF.

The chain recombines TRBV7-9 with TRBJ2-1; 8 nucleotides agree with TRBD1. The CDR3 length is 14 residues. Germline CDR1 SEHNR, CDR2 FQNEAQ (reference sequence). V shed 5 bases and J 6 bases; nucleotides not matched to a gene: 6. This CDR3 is CASSPGTGGNEQFF. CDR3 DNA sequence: TGTGCCAGCAGCCCAGGGACAGGTGGCAATGAGCAGTTCTTC.